This TCR beta chain was identified during a study of chemoradiotherapy in HPV16-positive cancers. Sequencing used immunoSEQ multiplex PCR; TCRdb keeps in-frame clones, though not all of them. The data show fewer than 20,000 clones, with 55% to 75% seen just once and 8% held by the top ten. The TCR comes from a human donor with HPV-associated anogenital cancer. This material consisted of tumor tissue, taken from a patient who underwent chemoradiotherapy.

Here the CDR3 DNA reads TGTGCCAGCTCAACCATAGGACAGGCTGGCTACACCTTC. It codes for CASSTIGQAGYTF. The chain carries TRBV18 and TRBJ1-2; 7 bases agree with TRBD1. The V gene's germline CDR1 is KGHSH and CDR2 LQKENI. This CDR3 contains 13 residues. The junction had 7 bases not matched to a gene; V was cut back by 5 bases and J by 7 bases.